Listed below are T cell receptor beta chains from one sample, sequenced in a study of blood T cell repertoires in COVID-19. Profiling relied on immunoSEQ multiplex PCR, and the TCRdb table lists in-frame clones only, not all of them. The table lists over 250,000 clones, around 86% of them singletons. Sequencing input: peripheral blood. Every receptor here comes from a middle-aged man with acute or convalescent COVID-19. The CDR3 runs from the conserved cysteine through the conserved F or W. The D gene is left open where the match is weak. The size of a clone is reported for some rows only, either as once, few or many, or as a class for expanded clones.

CDR3nt: TGTGCCTGGAGGAAGCCGGGACAGGACAATCAGCCCCAGCATTTT
CDR3aa: CAWRKPGQDNQPQHF
j_gene: TRBJ1-5
abundance: NA
v_gene: TRBV30
d_gene: TRBD1

CDR3nt: TGTGCCAGTAGTATCGACAGGGTATCCACTGAAGCTTTCTTT
CDR3aa: CASSIDRVSTEAFF
j_gene: TRBJ1-1
abundance: NA
v_gene: TRBV19
d_gene: TRBD1

CDR3nt: TGTGCCAGCAGTTACTCGATTCGGGGGAAAACTGAAGCTTTCTTT
CDR3aa: CASSYSIRGKTEAFF
j_gene: TRBJ1-1
abundance: NA
v_gene: TRBV6-5
d_gene: NA

CDR3nt: TGTGCCAGCAGTCGGGGACAGGGGAACTATGGCTACACCTTC
CDR3aa: CASSRGQGNYGYTF
j_gene: TRBJ1-2
abundance: NA
v_gene: TRBV6-5
d_gene: TRBD1

CDR3nt: TGCAGCCCGGGTGGGTATGAGCAGTTCTTC
CDR3aa: CSPGGYEQFF
j_gene: TRBJ2-1
abundance: NA
v_gene: TRBV20-1
d_gene: NA

CDR3nt: TGTGCCAGCAGCGACCCCGGGAGGAGCTCCTACAATGAGCAGTTCTTC
CDR3aa: CASSDPGRSSYNEQFF
j_gene: TRBJ2-1
abundance: many
v_gene: TRBV2
d_gene: TRBD2

CDR3nt: TGTGCCAGCAGTATGGGACAGGGGAACTATGGCTACACCTTC
CDR3aa: CASSMGQGNYGYTF
j_gene: TRBJ1-2
abundance: NA
v_gene: TRBV27
d_gene: TRBD1

CDR3nt: TGTGCCAGCAGTTTAGGGGCCTATACCCACGGGGAGCTGTTTTTT
CDR3aa: CASSLGAYTHGELFF
j_gene: TRBJ2-2
abundance: NA
v_gene: TRBV27
d_gene: NA

CDR3nt: TGTGCCAGCAGTGAGGGCCAGGGCTATAGCAATCAGCCCCAGCATTTT
CDR3aa: CASSEGQGYSNQPQHF
j_gene: TRBJ1-5
abundance: NA
v_gene: TRBV6-1
d_gene: NA

CDR3nt: TGCGCCAGCAGCTTGGCTGGGACTAGCGGACAAGAGACCCAGTACTTC
CDR3aa: CASSLAGTSGQETQYF
j_gene: TRBJ2-5
abundance: NA
v_gene: TRBV5-1
d_gene: TRBD2

CDR3nt: TGTGCCAGCAGCCTGAGTAGGGGTGGAAACACCATATATTTT
CDR3aa: CASSLSRGGNTIYF
j_gene: TRBJ1-3
abundance: NA
v_gene: TRBV6-5
d_gene: NA

CDR3nt: TGTGCCAGCAGTGAGTTGCGGCCCAGTAGCAATCAGCCCCAGCATTTT
CDR3aa: CASSELRPSSNQPQHF
j_gene: TRBJ1-5
abundance: NA
v_gene: TRBV2
d_gene: NA

CDR3nt: TGCGCCAGTTCCCGGGGGGGACGAGAAGCTTTCTTT
CDR3aa: CASSRGGREAFF
j_gene: TRBJ1-1
abundance: NA
v_gene: TRBV10-1
d_gene: NA

CDR3nt: TGTGCCAGCAGTTTGACGGGGGAGGATACGCAGTATTTT
CDR3aa: CASSLTGEDTQYF
j_gene: TRBJ2-3
abundance: NA
v_gene: TRBV12-3/TRBV12-4
d_gene: NA

CDR3nt: TGCAGCGTTGAAGATGGGACAGGCACAGATACGCAGTATTTT
CDR3aa: CSVEDGTGTDTQYF
j_gene: TRBJ2-3
abundance: NA
v_gene: TRBV29-1
d_gene: TRBD1

CDR3nt: TGTGCCAGCAGTCAGCGACAGGTACAAGAGACCCAGTACTTC
CDR3aa: CASSQRQVQETQYF
j_gene: TRBJ2-5
abundance: once
v_gene: TRBV27
d_gene: NA

CDR3nt: TGTGCCAGTAGACAGGGACAGCCCCAGCATTTT
CDR3aa: CASRQGQPQHF
j_gene: TRBJ1-5
abundance: NA
v_gene: TRBV19
d_gene: NA

CDR3nt: TGTGCCAGCAGACCCGCGGGGGGTCCCACAGATACGCAGTATTTT
CDR3aa: CASRPAGGPTDTQYF
j_gene: TRBJ2-3
abundance: once
v_gene: TRBV7-2
d_gene: TRBD2

CDR3nt: TGCGCCAGCAGCCCAACAGGGTGGGAGACCCAGTACTTC
CDR3aa: CASSPTGWETQYF
j_gene: TRBJ2-5
abundance: NA
v_gene: TRBV4-1
d_gene: NA

CDR3nt: TGTGCCAGCAATCGGGTCTCTGGAAACACCATATATTTT
CDR3aa: CASNRVSGNTIYF
j_gene: TRBJ1-3
abundance: NA
v_gene: TRBV6-5
d_gene: NA

CDR3nt: TGTGCCAGTAGTCTCGGGACAGGGGGCCCGTGGGATACGCAGTATTTT
CDR3aa: CASSLGTGGPWDTQYF
j_gene: TRBJ2-3
abundance: NA
v_gene: TRBV19
d_gene: TRBD1

CDR3nt: TGTGCCAGCAGTTATTCGGGGTATGAAGAGACCCAGTACTTC
CDR3aa: CASSYSGYEETQYF
j_gene: TRBJ2-5
abundance: NA
v_gene: TRBV6-5
d_gene: NA